What follows are 26 T cell receptor beta chains derived from one specimen sequenced in a study of PD-1 blockade in mismatch repair-deficient tumors. Only in-frame clones appear in the TCRdb table, and some are missing; sequencing was by immunoSEQ multiplex PCR. Of some 27,000 clones in the sample, about 81% are singletons; the top ten hold about 3%. The material was PBMCs, obtained before pembrolizumab treatment. These receptors came from an adult with mismatch repair-deficient cancer.

The V and J genes are TRBV6-6 and TRBJ1-5, with a tentative D call TRBD1 (5 bases). CDR3 size: 14 residues. Looked up from germline, CDR1 is MNHNY and CDR2 is SVGAGI (reference sequence). Trimming left V 7 bases short and J 3 bases short, with 13 bases between. CDR3 sequence reads: CASIQTETNQPQHF. CDR3 DNA sequence: TGTGCCAGCATACAGACAGAAACCAATCAGCCCCAGCATTTT.

The chain has TRBV30 and TRBJ1-2; possibly TRBD1 for D (5 bases). CDR3 length equals 13 residues. V lost 0 bases, J lost 6 bases, and 11 bases lay in between. CDR1 and CDR2 (germline): GTSNPN, SVGIG (reference sequence). The CDR3 DNA sequence: TGTGCCTGGAGTGTTTACGCGGGGCATGGCTACACCTTC. Protein product: CAWSVYAGHGYTF.

The chain joins TRBV6-1 to TRBJ2-7; TRBD1 aligns across 8 bases. The CDR3 covers 12 residues. The V gene end was trimmed by 8 bases and the J gene end by 2 bases; junction bases not matched to a gene: 2. CDR1 is MNHNS and CDR2 is SASEGT in the germline V gene. CDR3 nucleotide sequence: TGTGCCAGCGGGGACAGGACCTACGAGCAGTACTTC. Amino acid sequence: CASGDRTYEQYF.

This clone turned up a few times. CDR3 nucleotides: TGTGCCAGCAGCGGAGAAGGGACTTCAAACTACGAGCAGTACTTC. Translated: CASSGEGTSNYEQYF. This rearrangement joins TRBV5-4 to TRBJ2-7; a possible D gene is TRBD2 (6 bases). Deletions cut 4 bases from V and 3 bases from J, with 17 bases between. Germline V gives CDR1 SGHNT, CDR2 YYREEE (reference sequence). The CDR3 has 15 amino acids.

The V call is TRBV30, the J call TRBJ1-5, with D uncertain. This CDR3 comprises 13 residues. Germline values: CDR1 GTSNPN, CDR2 SVGIG (reference sequence). Trimming removed 0 bases at V and 7 bases at J, with 10 bases between. This CDR3 is CAWSVTDNQPQHF. The DNA for the CDR3 is TGTGCCTGGAGTGTGACCGACAACCAGCCCCAGCATTTT.

The rearrangement joins TRBV5-1 to TRBJ2-2, with D uncertain. V lost 0 bases and J 2 bases, leaving 14 bases between the germline ends. The CDR3 has 17 residues. From germline, CDR1 is SGHRS and CDR2 YFSETQ. For the CDR3, the DNA is TGCGCCAGCAGCTTGGATCTTCCAACTCTTAACACCGGGGAGCTGTTTTTT. Translation gives CASSLDLPTLNTGELFF.

The CDR3 loop is CASSTIGTGGAGPQPQHF. In DNA form, the CDR3 reads TGTGCCAGCTCGACCATAGGGACAGGGGGCGCGGGACCTCAGCCCCAGCATTTT. This chain connects TRBV18 to TRBJ1-5; 12 bases align to TRBD1. This CDR3 spans 18 amino acids. Per the germline V gene, CDR1 is KGHSH and CDR2 is LQKENI. V shed 6 bases, J shed 6 bases, and the junction held 15 bases outside the gene matches.

The chain links TRBV28 to TRBJ1-5; 9 bases align to TRBD1. Germline V gives CDR1 MDHEN, CDR2 SYDVKM. The CDR3 runs 12 residues. The junction had 2 bases not matched to a gene; V was cut back by 5 bases and J by 9 bases. The CDR3 sequence: CASSTDRGPQHF. CDR3 nucleotides: TGTGCCAGCAGTACGGACAGGGGGCCCCAGCATTTT.

This chain uses TRBV27 with TRBJ1-5; possibly TRBD1 for D (6 bases). Trimming shortened V by 6 bases and J by 7 bases, and 13 bases separated the two germline ends. The CDR3 loop spans 13 amino acids. Germline V lookup: CDR1 MNHEY, CDR2 SMNVEV (reference sequence). CDR3 nucleotide sequence: TGTGCCAGCAGCACAGGGTTATGGCAGCCCCAGCATTTT. It codes for CASSTGLWQPQHF.

The CDR3 loop is CASSSQQGGQYNEQFF. CDR3 bases: TGCGCCAGCAGCTCTCAACAGGGGGGACAATACAATGAGCAGTTCTTC. This chain connects TRBV5-1 to TRBJ2-1; TRBD1 matches at 8 bases. The CDR3 is made up of 16 amino acids. The ends lost 3 bases at V and 4 bases at J; junction bases unmatched: 9. Germline V gives CDR1 SGHRS, CDR2 YFSETQ.

This chain connects TRBV7-9 to TRBJ1-4; a possible D gene is TRBD1 (5 bases). CDR1 and CDR2 from the germline V gene are SEHNR and FQNEAQ (reference sequence). Trimming removed 6 bases from V and 8 bases from J, with 13 bases in between. The CDR3 totals 13 residues. CDR3 loop: CASRYGHGEKLFF. The CDR3 bases are TGTGCCAGCAGATACGGACATGGCGAAAAACTGTTTTTT.

This rearrangement joins TRBV7-6 to TRBJ2-5, with unresolved D. The CDR3 is made up of 15 amino acids. Germline V gene lookup returns CDR1 SGHVS and CDR2 FNYEAQ. V was pared by 0 bases and J by 2 bases, with 10 bases between. The CDR3 region has the DNA TGTGCCAGCAGCTTAGCCCCATATACTCAAGAGACCCAGTACTTC. This translates into CASSLAPYTQETQYF.

The chain has TRBV28 and TRBJ2-4; 11 bases agree with TRBD1. The V gene's germline CDR1 is MDHEN and CDR2 SYDVKM. The ends lost 6 bases at V and 3 bases at J; junction bases unmatched: 4. The CDR3 has 15 amino acids. In nucleotides, the CDR3 is TGTGCCAGCAGGGGGACAGGGGGTGTCAAAAACATTCAGTACTTC. This sequence encodes CASRGTGGVKNIQYF.

This chain connects TRBV25-1 to TRBJ1-2; 8 positions agree with TRBD1. V was pared by 7 bases and J by 7 bases, with 14 bases of the junction left unmatched. The CDR3 is 15 residues long. Germline-derived CDR1 and CDR2 are MGHDK and SYGVNS. The CDR3 region is CASTETGRGRVGYTF. DNA of the CDR3: TGTGCCAGCACCGAGACGGGCAGGGGGCGGGTTGGCTACACCTTC.

The rearrangement links TRBV19 to TRBJ2-3, with 7 bases aligning to TRBD1. The germline CDR1 and CDR2 sequences are LNHDA and SQIVND (reference sequence). V lost 7 bases to trimming and J lost 5 bases; unmatched junction nucleotides: 9. CDR3 length equals 14 residues. Here the CDR3 DNA reads TGTGCCAGTACCAAGACAGGGTTTAAAGATACGCAGTATTTT. This sequence encodes CASTKTGFKDTQYF.

Here the CDR3 reads CASSVGQGLYTIYF. CDR3 DNA: TGTGCCAGCAGCGTAGGACAGGGGCTATACACCATATATTTT. V gene TRBV7-6 combines with J gene TRBJ1-3; 9 nucleotides agree with TRBD1. After removal of 5 bases from V and 8 bases from J, the junction contained 7 bases not matched to a gene. CDR3 length: 14 residues. From germline, CDR1 is SGHVS and CDR2 FNYEAQ.

The chain is built from TRBV4-1 and TRBJ1-5; no reliable D call. Trimming took 1 base from V and 6 from J, leaving 16 bases between them. Germline CDR1 and CDR2: MGHRA and YSYEKL. The CDR3 contains 16 residues. CDR3 coding DNA: TGCGCCAGCAGCCAAGGTGACGGGGTGGTAGGTCAGCCCCAGCATTTT. Its protein product is CASSQGDGVVGQPQHF.

Of note for this clone: At one boundary the junction diverges from the germline segment, which might be a read error. Other DNA variants within this sample encode the same CDR3. V and J are TRBV7-9 and TRBJ1-2; 7 bases are shared with TRBD1. CDR1 is SEHNR, CDR2 FQNEAQ, per germline (reference sequence). This CDR3 comprises 13 residues. The CDR3 loop is CASSLTGLDGYTF. In DNA form, the CDR3 reads TGCGCCAGCAGCCTGACAGGGTTGGATGGCTACACCTTC.

V usage is TRBV18 and J usage is TRBJ2-2; 7 bases fit TRBD1. Unmatched junction bases numbered 7, after V lost 5 bases and J lost 7 bases. Germline V lookup: CDR1 KGHSH, CDR2 LQKENI. There are 14 residues in the CDR3. The CDR3 sequence: CASSAQQGNGELFF. Here the CDR3 DNA reads TGTGCCAGCTCAGCGCAACAGGGGAACGGGGAGCTGTTTTTT.

The chain is built from TRBV28 and TRBJ1-5, with TRBD1 identical over 7 bases. Germline lookup yields CDR1 MDHEN and CDR2 SYDVKM. The CDR3 is 15 residues long. With V trimmed by 1 base and J by 5 bases, 5 bases remained unmatched. The CDR3 sequence: CASSLFTGEYQPQHF. CDR3 DNA: TGTGCCAGCAGTTTATTCACAGGGGAGTATCAGCCCCAGCATTTT. The full variable domain, with the rest looked up from reference TRBV28 and TRBJ1-5, is DVKVTQSSRYLVKRTGEKVFLECVQDMDHENMFWYRQDPGLGLRLIYFSYDVKMKEKGDIPEGYSVSREKKERFSLILESASTNQTSMYLCASSLFTGEYQPQHFGDGTRLSIL.

The rearrangement joins TRBV5-6 to TRBJ2-1; D uncertain. Germline V gene lookup returns CDR1 SGHDT and CDR2 YYEEEE. The CDR3 totals 12 residues. Between the trimmed V and J ends, which lost 1 base and 4 bases, there was a span of 3 bases. The CDR3 is CASSLIYNEQFF. The CDR3 bases are TGTGCCAGCAGCTTGATATACAATGAGCAGTTCTTC.

This clone occurred a few times. The V gene is TRBV11-2, the J gene TRBJ2-7; possible D gene TRBD2, 6 bases. Germline V lookup: CDR1 SGHAT, CDR2 FQNNGV. V lost 2 bases and J 2 bases, leaving 10 bases between the germline ends. The CDR3 is 14 residues long. CDR3 coding DNA: TGTGCCAGCAGCTTACAGGGAGGCCCCTACGAGCAGTACTTC. This translates into CASSLQGGPYEQYF. The entire variable domain, with the rest obtained from reference TRBV11-2 and TRBJ2-7, is as follows: EAGVAQSPRYKIIEKRQSVAFWCNPISGHATLYWYQQILGQGPKLLIQFQNNGVVDDSQLPKDRFSAERLKGVDSTLKIQPAKLEDSAVYLCASSLQGGPYEQYFGPGTRLTVT.

V and J are TRBV7-9 and TRBJ2-3, with a possible D match to TRBD2 (6 bases). The length of the CDR3 is 14 residues. Trimming removed 5 bases at V and 1 base at J, with 10 bases between. Germline CDR1 reads SEHNR; CDR2 reads FQNEAQ (reference sequence). In DNA, the CDR3 is TGTGCCAGCAGCAGGGGAGGTGGCACAGATACGCAGTATTTT. Residues: CASSRGGGTDTQYF.

The chain links TRBV4-1 to TRBJ1-5; weak D call: TRBD1 (6 bases). There are 15 residues in the CDR3. The V gene's germline CDR1 is MGHRA and CDR2 YSYEKL. Trimming removed 1 base at V and 11 bases at J, with 18 bases between. CDR3 sequence reads: CASSQARAGVWTQHF. The CDR3 DNA reads TGCGCCAGCAGCCAAGCCAGGGCAGGGGTGTGGACCCAGCATTTT.

The chain employs TRBV27 and TRBJ2-3, with 8 bases identical to TRBD2. The length of the CDR3 is 14 residues. Germline V gene lookup returns CDR1 MNHEY and CDR2 SMNVEV (reference sequence). Trimming cost V 7 bases and J 7 bases; bases outside gene matches: 10. The CDR3 DNA is TGTGCCAGCAAACTAGCGGATACACAGAATACGCAGTATTTT. It codes for CASKLADTQNTQYF.

The V gene is TRBV10-1, the J gene TRBJ2-3; 8 nucleotides match TRBD2. J was trimmed by 2 bases and V by 3 bases; bases with no gene match: 7. Per germline, CDR1 WNHNN and CDR2 SYGVQD (reference sequence). The CDR3 consists of 16 residues. CDR3 DNA sequence: TGCGCCAGCAGTGATGCGGTAGCGGGGATCACAGATACGCAGTATTTT. Translation gives CASSDAVAGITDTQYF.